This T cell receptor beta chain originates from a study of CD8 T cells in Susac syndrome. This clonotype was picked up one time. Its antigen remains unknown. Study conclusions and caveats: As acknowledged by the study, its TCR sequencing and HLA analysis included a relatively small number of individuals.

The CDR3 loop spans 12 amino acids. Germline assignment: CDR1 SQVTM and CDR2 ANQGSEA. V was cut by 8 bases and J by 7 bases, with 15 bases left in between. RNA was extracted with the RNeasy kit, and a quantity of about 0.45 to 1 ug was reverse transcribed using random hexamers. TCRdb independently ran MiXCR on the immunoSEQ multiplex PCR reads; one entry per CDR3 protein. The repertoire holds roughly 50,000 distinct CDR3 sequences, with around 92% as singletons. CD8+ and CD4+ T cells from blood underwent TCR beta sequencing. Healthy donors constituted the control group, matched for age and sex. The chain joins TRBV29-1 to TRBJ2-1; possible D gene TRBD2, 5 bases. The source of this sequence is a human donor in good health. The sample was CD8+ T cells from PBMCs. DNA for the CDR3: TGCAGCCTCCCGACTCCGGGAAATGAGCAGTTCTTC. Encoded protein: CSLPTPGNEQFF.